This T cell receptor (beta chain) came from a study of human T cells and chemical hapten exposure. Study at large: DPC 0.01% went on the upper back by patch test, with reading at 6 days. Slight volume differences across pooled libraries mainly accounted for varying per-sample TCR yields. Study-level results: Counts of TCRs above 1 in 1000 frequency stayed unchanged with DPC sensitization. As the donors had alopecia, their immune response may differ from healthy people's.

With regard to this clonotype: What it binds is not known.

A single record per CDR3 protein comes from TCRdb applying MiXCR to the RACE reads. The sample has under 60,000 distinct CDR3 sequences, approximately 9.6% seen once. The time point here: pre-sensitization, week 0. Treatment given: therapeutic diphenylcyclopropenone sensitization with weekly scalp DPC. Unfractionated whole blood was the source of the extracted total RNA. The sequence was collected from a woman in her twenties or thirties with alopecia areata. Some clones in this sample may be carry-over from other donors' samples. Sequencing was performed on whole blood, taken in connection with sensitization to the hapten diphenylcyclopropenone (DPC).

CDR3 bases: TGTGCCAGCGGGGGCGTTATAACCGGGGAGACCCAGTACTTC. Translated: CASGGVITGETQYF. The rearrangement uses TRBV2 and TRBJ2-5, with D possibly TRBD1 on 6 matching bases. The V gene lost 8 bases and the J gene lost 5 bases, with 18 bases spanning the gap. Germline CDR1 SNHLY, CDR2 FYNNEI. CDR3 length: 14 residues.